This T cell receptor beta chain derives from a study of blood T cell repertoires in COVID-19. This clone occurred once. Sequencing used immunoSEQ multiplex PCR; TCRdb keeps in-frame clones, though not all of them. This table has about 380,000 clones, more than 70% appearing once. The trim removed 0 bases at V and 3 bases at J, leaving 11 bases unmatched. CDR3 size: 17 residues. The germline CDR1 and CDR2 sequences are MNHEY and SMNVEV (reference sequence). The TCR comes from a woman aged 18 to 35 who had recovered from COVID-19. Sequencing was carried out using PBMCs or T cells enriched from blood (not recorded which). The chain couples TRBV27 to TRBJ2-7, with 7 bases matching TRBD1. The CDR3 DNA reads as TGTGCCAGCAGTTTATCGATAAGGGCAGGGGGAATCTACGAGCAGTACTTC. Amino acids: CASSLSIRAGGIYEQYF.